This TCR beta chain was identified during a study of T cell responses to AZD1222 COVID-19 vaccine. Overall study findings and caveats: Donors were mostly white British, more females; clonal diversity possibly underestimated.

The CDR3 covers 16 residues. With 0 bases clipped from V and 7 bases from J, the junction kept 4 bases outside the gene matches. Looked up from germline, CDR1 is MRHNA and CDR2 is SNTAGT. Sequenced by immunoSEQ multiplex PCR; TCRdb stores in-frame clones only, minus some. This table holds roughly 110,000 clones, about 90% found once. Investigators merged groups given second doses at roughly 4 or roughly 12 weeks. This clone counts as medium-sized. The antigen is unknown. Sequenced material: peripheral blood, taken 28 days after the second AZD1222 dose. The rearrangement joins TRBV6-4 to TRBJ2-1; 12 positions agree with TRBD2. The sequence derives from an adult who received the AZD1222 COVID-19 vaccine. CDR3 residues: CASSDSASGGANEQFF. CDR3 bases: TGTGCCAGCAGTGACTCGGCTAGCGGGGGGGCAAATGAGCAGTTCTTC.